What follows are 21 T cell receptor beta chains derived from one specimen sequenced in a study of blood T cell repertoires in COVID-19. Sequencing was performed with immunoSEQ multiplex PCR; in TCRdb, only in-frame clones are kept and a portion is missing. The table lists 250,000 to 300,000 clones, roughly 86% of them singletons. Sequenced sample: peripheral blood. The receptor set was obtained from a woman aged 55 to 70 with COVID-19, enrolled during active disease.

The CDR3 spells CASSRGGTNQPQHF. Written as DNA, the CDR3 is TGTGCCAGCAGTAGGGGGGGGACTAATCAGCCCCAGCATTTT. V and J are TRBV6-5 and TRBJ1-5, with D maybe TRBD1 (6 bases). V gave up 5 bases and J gave up 4 bases, with 12 bases separating them. The CDR3 runs to 14 residues. Germline V CDR1 and CDR2: MNHEY, SVGAGI.

This chain joins TRBV28 and TRBJ2-7, with D perhaps TRBD1 (6 bases). V was shortened by 2 bases and J by 2 bases, with 16 bases between the two germline ends. Germline CDR1 is MDHEN and CDR2 is SYDVKM. The CDR3 has 16 amino acids. CDR3 nucleotides: TGTGCCAGCAGTTTACCATCCCCGGGACAAACCTACGAGCAGTACTTC. This codes for CASSLPSPGQTYEQYF.

This chain uses TRBV7-2 with TRBJ1-2; 9 nucleotides agree with TRBD1. The V gene's germline CDR1 is SGHTA and CDR2 FQGNSA. The CDR3 is 15 residues long. J gave up 4 bases and V 1 base, and 4 bases lay outside the gene matches. CDR3 residues: CASSLEDRGSYGYTF. CDR3 in DNA: TGTGCCAGCAGCTTAGAGGACAGGGGTTCCTATGGCTACACCTTC. Full variable domain (outside the CDR3, taken from reference TRBV7-2 and TRBJ1-2): GAGVSQSPSNKVTEKGKDVELRCDPISGHTALYWYRQSLGQGLEFLIYFQGNSAPDKSGLPSDRFSAERTGGSVSTLTIQRTQQEDSAVYLCASSLEDRGSYGYTFGSGTRLTVV.

The genes are TRBV5-1 and TRBJ2-2, with 7 bases identical to TRBD2. The germline V gene has CDR1 SGHRS and CDR2 YFSETQ. V lost 5 bases, J lost 1 base, and 8 bases stayed unmatched. The CDR3 covers 16 residues. CDR3 nucleotide sequence: TGCGCCAGCAGAGAATCGGGAGGTCGGAACACCGGGGAGCTGTTTTTT. It encodes CASRESGGRNTGELFF.

The V and J genes are TRBV15 and TRBJ2-3; TRBD2 agrees at 8 bases. The CDR3 spans 15 residues. J lost 8 bases, V lost 1 base, and 8 bases had no gene match. Per the germline V gene, CDR1 is LNHNV and CDR2 is YYDKDF (reference sequence). The CDR3 is CATSRAGTSIRTQYF. In DNA form, the CDR3 reads TGTGCCACCAGCAGAGCCGGGACTAGTATACGTACGCAGTATTTT.

This rearrangement joins TRBV28 to TRBJ1-2; weak D call: TRBD1 (6 bases). The CDR3 contains 13 residues. CDR1 is MDHEN and CDR2 is SYDVKM in the germline V gene. The V gene lost 0 bases and the J gene lost 8 bases, with 10 bases spanning the gap. Here the CDR3 DNA reads TGTGCCAGCAGTTTATGGGGGGCAGGCGGCTACACCTTC. Its protein product is CASSLWGAGGYTF.

Only one count was recorded for this clone. The rearrangement uses TRBV7-2 and TRBJ1-1; possibly TRBD1 for D (5 bases). Trimming shortened V by 4 bases and J by 5 bases, and 14 bases separated the two germline ends. The V gene's germline CDR1 is SGHTA and CDR2 FQGNSA. The CDR3 is 14 residues long. The CDR3 is CASSSTRVGTEAFF. The CDR3 nucleotides are TGTGCCAGCAGCTCCACCAGGGTAGGAACTGAAGCTTTCTTT.

The rearrangement joins TRBV7-9 to TRBJ1-1; D uncertain. Germline V gives CDR1 SEHNR, CDR2 FQNEAQ (reference sequence). The CDR3 contains 14 residues. Trimming stripped 6 bases from V and 1 base from J, with 12 bases between. CDR3 in amino acids: CASRPRGANTEAFF. In DNA, the CDR3 is TGTGCCAGCAGGCCGCGGGGAGCGAACACTGAAGCTTTCTTT.

The V and J genes are TRBV6-6 and TRBJ1-2, with D unresolved. The CDR3 extends over 15 amino acids. Germline CDR1 MNHNY, CDR2 SVGAGI (reference sequence). V lost 0 bases, J lost 4 bases, and 12 bases lay in between. The DNA of the CDR3 is TGTGCCAGCAGTTACTCGCAAAAGGGAGGCTATGGCTACACCTTC. Residues: CASSYSQKGGYGYTF.

Comments on this clone: Distinct nucleotide sequences in the sample also encode this CDR3. V is TRBV5-1 and J is TRBJ1-2; 10 bases align to TRBD1. Germline CDR1 and CDR2: SGHRS and YFSETQ. The CDR3 extends over 14 amino acids. V lost 3 bases to trimming and J lost 4 bases; unmatched junction nucleotides: 3. The CDR3 nucleotides are TGCGCCAGCAGCTCTGGACAGGGGGTCTATGGCTACACCTTC. Protein sequence: CASSSGQGVYGYTF. The full variable domain, with the rest looked up from reference TRBV5-1 and TRBJ1-2, is KAGVTQTPRYLIKTRGQQVTLSCSPISGHRSVSWYQQTPGQGLQFLFEYFSETQRNKGNFPGRFSGRQFSNSRSEMNVSTLELGDSALYLCASSSGQGVYGYTFGSGTRLTVV.

The chain links TRBV13 to TRBJ1-6; D gene uncertain. CDR3 length: 14 residues. The V gene's germline CDR1 is PRHDT and CDR2 FYEKMQ (reference sequence). V dropped 2 bases and J dropped 8 bases, with 10 bases sitting between them. CDR3 DNA sequence: TGTGCCAGCAGCTTACGGCAGGCTCATTCACCCCTCCACTTT. Translation: CASSLRQAHSPLHF.

The chain combines TRBV5-3 with TRBJ2-7; D unclear. TRBV5-3 qualifies as an ORF whose function is uncertain. V lost 0 bases and J 5 bases, leaving 9 bases between the germline ends. The CDR3 spans 13 residues. CDR3 in DNA: TGTGCCAGAAGCTTGGCCGTGGGCGACGAGCAGTACTTC. It translates to CARSLAVGDEQYF.

The rearrangement links TRBV6-2 or TRBV6-3 to TRBJ2-3, with D perhaps TRBD2 (5 bases). V was trimmed by 7 bases and J by 3 bases, leaving 20 bases between them. The CDR3 runs 16 residues. CDR1 and CDR2 (germline): MNHEY, SVGEGT. DNA of the CDR3: TGTGCCAGCAACCCCCTGGTCGGAGGTGGGACAGATACGCAGTATTTT. Its protein product is CASNPLVGGGTDTQYF.

The chain is built from TRBV6-5 and TRBJ1-5; D is possibly TRBD1 (6 bases). V lost 6 bases and J 0 bases, leaving 9 bases between the germline ends. The CDR3 sequence is 14 residues long. From germline, CDR1 is MNHEY and CDR2 SVGAGI. The CDR3 sequence is CASSRTASNQPQHF. DNA of the CDR3: TGTGCCAGCAGCCGGACAGCTAGCAATCAGCCCCAGCATTTT.

The V and J genes are TRBV7-9 and TRBJ1-2, with D uncertain. This CDR3 has 14 residues. Looked up from germline, CDR1 is SEHNR and CDR2 is FQNEAQ (reference sequence). Deletions cut 0 bases from V and 2 bases from J, with 7 bases between. The CDR3 reads CASSLAPGNYGYTF. The CDR3, as DNA: TGTGCCAGCAGCTTAGCTCCAGGCAACTATGGCTACACCTTC.

This chain links TRBV12-3 or TRBV12-4 with TRBJ2-7; D is ambiguous. This CDR3 is built from 12 residues. V dropped 6 bases and J dropped 1 base, with 7 bases sitting between them. The CDR3 sequence: CASSLISYEQYF. CDR3 bases: TGTGCCAGCAGCCTAATATCCTACGAGCAGTACTTC.

The V call is TRBV4-1, the J call TRBJ2-6; no clear D gene. The V and J ends lost 2 bases and 0 bases respectively, with 14 bases between them. Per the germline V gene, CDR1 is MGHRA and CDR2 is YSYEKL. This CDR3 region has 18 residues. CDR3 in DNA: TGCGCCAGCAGCCAATTGCAAACACGGAGCTCTGGGGCCAACGTCCTGACTTTC. Protein sequence: CASSQLQTRSSGANVLTF.

The V and J genes are TRBV9 and TRBJ1-4, with D possibly being TRBD1 (6 bases). V gave up 4 bases and J gave up 5 bases, with 21 bases separating them. CDR1 is SGDLS, CDR2 YYNGEE, per germline. This CDR3 region has 17 residues. The DNA of the CDR3 is TGTGCCAGCAGCCCCGTAGGGGGGGGTTTCGGGAATGAAAAACTGTTTTTT. Amino acids: CASSPVGGGFGNEKLFF.

The rearrangement uses TRBV6-5 and TRBJ1-4; D perhaps matches TRBD1 (5 bases). The V gene lost 6 bases and the J gene lost 5 bases, with 13 bases spanning the gap. The CDR3 is made up of 14 amino acids. Germline CDR1 and CDR2: MNHEY and SVGAGI. CDR3 in DNA: TGTGCCAGCAGCGACAGTTCCGGAAATGAAAAACTGTTTTTT. Translated, it gives CASSDSSGNEKLFF.

The chain is built from TRBV19 and TRBJ2-7, with 8 bases lining up with TRBD1. The CDR3 runs to 16 residues. From germline, CDR1 is LNHDA and CDR2 SQIVND (reference sequence). V gave up 0 bases and J gave up 2 bases; unmatched junction bases: 6. Here the CDR3 reads CASSIEDRENPYEQYF. CDR3 DNA: TGTGCCAGTAGTATAGAGGACAGGGAGAACCCCTACGAGCAGTACTTC.

The chain has TRBV6-1 and TRBJ1-6; D is unresolved. The V and J ends lost 4 bases and 0 bases respectively, with 13 bases between them. The CDR3 consists of 17 residues. The germline CDR1 and CDR2 sequences are MNHNS and SASEGT. Here the CDR3 DNA reads TGTGCCAGCAGTGGTGCGGGAAGAGGCTCCTATAATTCACCCCTCCACTTT. This encodes CASSGAGRGSYNSPLHF.